The 19 T cell receptor beta chains given below trace back to one sample, sequenced in a study of cytomegalovirus exposure and HLA in healthy donors. Use of 60 Vbeta and 13 Jbeta primers characterized the PCR. Clones were sequenced by immunoSEQ multiplex PCR, and TCRdb holds only the in-frame ones, with some missing. The sample holds about 160,000 clones, roughly 79% seen once. Sequencing input: PBMCs. These receptors came from a male donor in good health and CMV-seropositive.

The rearrangement joins TRBV7-9 to TRBJ2-7, with D possibly matching TRBD1 (5 bases). V lost 4 bases and J 9 bases, leaving 25 bases between the germline ends. The germline V gene has CDR1 SEHNR and CDR2 FQNEAQ (reference sequence). CDR3 length equals 16 residues. CDR3: CASSYVEAPGQIGQYF. In DNA, the CDR3 is TGTGCCAGCAGCTACGTCGAGGCACCAGGGCAGATAGGGCAGTACTTC.

CDR3 DNA: TGTGCCAGTTTCCGAGAGGCTGGCCTGAGGGACACTGAAGCTTTCTTT. It translates to CASFREAGLRDTEAFF. The rearrangement uses TRBV28 and TRBJ1-1; D ambiguous. From germline, CDR1 is MDHEN and CDR2 SYDVKM. V was clipped by 9 bases and J by 3 bases, with 23 bases between them. The CDR3 loop spans 16 amino acids.

The J gene is TRBJ1-2, the V gene TRBV7-2, with D hard to call. The CDR3 is made up of 13 amino acids. Germline V gene data show CDR1 as SGHTA and CDR2 as FQGNSA. Trimming took off 2 bases at V and 8 bases at J, with 12 bases between the two ends. This CDR3 is CASSLNEGRGYTF. The DNA for the CDR3 is TGTGCCAGCAGCTTAAACGAAGGGAGGGGCTACACCTTC.

V gene TRBV19 combines with J gene TRBJ2-7; 11 bases match TRBD1. The CDR3 is 15 residues long. The ends lost 4 bases at V and 2 bases at J; junction bases unmatched: 4. Per germline, CDR1 LNHDA and CDR2 SQIVND (reference sequence). CDR3 in DNA: TGTGCCAGTAGTACTCGGACAGGGGGCCCCTACGAGCAGTACTTC. This codes for CASSTRTGGPYEQYF.

V and J are TRBV5-1 and TRBJ2-4; TRBD2 agrees at 12 bases. CDR1 and CDR2 from the germline V gene are SGHRS and YFSETQ. The J segment lost 9 bases and the V segment lost 3 bases, leaving 4 bases of the junction unmatched. This CDR3 contains 14 residues. The CDR3 DNA reads TGCGCCAGCAGCTCTAGCGGGGGGGCTGCCATTCAGTACTTC. Amino acid sequence: CASSSSGGAAIQYF.

The chain combines TRBV30 with TRBJ1-2; D is perhaps TRBD1 (5 bases). Trimming took off 5 bases at V and 0 bases at J, with 13 bases between the two ends. Germline-derived CDR1 and CDR2 are GTSNPN and SVGIG (reference sequence). The CDR3 consists of 14 residues. The CDR3 DNA is TGTGCCTGGGGGACCGGGACTGCTAACTATGGCTACACCTTC. This codes for CAWGTGTANYGYTF.

The chain recombines TRBV14 with TRBJ1-2; maybe TRBD1 (5 bases). V lost 4 bases to trimming and J lost 4 bases, with 16 bases between them. Germline CDR1 SGHDN, CDR2 FVKESK. The CDR3 covers 15 residues. CDR3 loop: CASSPARGALYGYTF. DNA of the CDR3: TGTGCCAGCAGCCCGGCCCGCGGGGCCCTCTATGGCTACACCTTC.

The chain carries TRBV5-1 and TRBJ2-7, with D possibly being TRBD2 (7 bases). Trimming left V 3 bases short and J 5 bases short, with 15 bases between. The germline V gene encodes CDR1 SGHRS and CDR2 YFSETQ. This CDR3 is built from 14 residues. The chain's CDR3 is CASSWGGPENEQYF. The CDR3, as DNA: TGCGCCAGCAGCTGGGGGGGGCCAGAGAACGAGCAGTACTTC.

CDR3 in DNA: TGTGCCTGGAGTGTGGGGCGGGAACGGAATGAGCAGTTCTTC. Its protein is CAWSVGRERNEQFF. The J gene is TRBJ2-1, the V gene TRBV30, with TRBD2 as a possible D gene (6 bases). The V end lost 0 bases, the J end lost 7 bases, and 13 bases lay between the germline ends. Germline V gene data show CDR1 as GTSNPN and CDR2 as SVGIG (reference sequence). This CDR3 is 14 amino acids long.

This chain links TRBV18 with TRBJ2-3; 9 bases fit TRBD1. Trimming took 3 bases from V and 4 from J; bases not matched to a gene: 5. The CDR3 has 15 residues. Germline V lookup: CDR1 KGHSH, CDR2 LQKENI. CDR3 protein: CASSPGTGRADTQYF. CDR3 bases: TGTGCCAGCTCACCGGGGACAGGGCGAGCAGATACGCAGTATTTT. The whole variable domain, remainder taken from reference TRBV18 and TRBJ2-3, is NAGVMQNPRHLVRRRGQEARLRCSPMKGHSHVYWYRQLPEEGLKFMVYLQKENIIDESGMPKERFSAEFPKEGPSILRIQQVVRGDSAAYFCASSPGTGRADTQYFGPGTRLTVL.

The chain links TRBV6-6 to TRBJ2-3; 7 nucleotides align to TRBD2. Trimming took 5 bases from V and 2 from J; bases not matched to a gene: 7. The CDR3 spans 15 residues. Germline V CDR1 and CDR2: MNHNY, SVGAGI (reference sequence). The CDR3 loop reads CASSVTSSSTDTQYF. CDR3 DNA: TGTGCCAGCAGTGTGACTAGCTCCTCCACAGATACGCAGTATTTT.

In the case of this clone: Distinct nucleotide sequences in the sample also encode this CDR3. The gene calls are TRBV7-9 and TRBJ2-1; D is ambiguous. The ends were cut back, 4 bases at V and 4 bases at J, with 14 bases in the middle. The CDR3 extends over 15 amino acids. Germline CDR1 reads SEHNR; CDR2 reads FQNEAQ (reference sequence). The CDR3 here is CASSSGSEAYNEQFF. CDR3 DNA: TGTGCCAGCAGCTCCGGGTCCGAGGCATACAATGAGCAGTTCTTC.

Regarding this clone: One end of the junction varies from germline; a read error may be responsible. The rearrangement links TRBV7-9 to TRBJ1-6; D not certain. Germline-derived CDR1 and CDR2 are SEHNR and FQNEAQ (reference sequence). This CDR3 spans 18 amino acids. The CDR3, as DNA: TGTTCCAGCAGCTACTACGACGCGGGCCCCAATTATAATTCACCCCTCCACTTT. Its protein is CSSSYYDAGPNYNSPLHF. The full variable domain, completed using reference TRBV7-9 and TRBJ1-6, is DTGVSQNPRHKITKRGQNVTFRCDPISEHNRLYWYRQTLGQGPEFLTYFQNEAQLEKSRLLSDRFSAERPKGSFSTLEIQRTEQGDSAMYLCSSSYYDAGPNYNSPLHFGNGTRLTVT.

The chain recombines TRBV2 with TRBJ1-1, with D maybe TRBD1 (6 bases). CDR3 length: 12 amino acids. CDR1 SNHLY and CDR2 FYNNEI come from the germline V gene. Trimming shortened V by 8 bases and J by 4 bases, and 11 bases separated the two germline ends. CDR3 in DNA: TGTGCCAGCGGTGGGGGCGGCACTGAAGCTTTCTTT. Its translation is CASGGGGTEAFF.

This clone has only a few counts. J is TRBJ2-5 and V is TRBV2; 9 nucleotides align to TRBD2. The CDR3 is 16 amino acids. The V segment lost 6 bases and the J segment 2 bases; nucleotides outside the gene matches: 10. CDR1 is SNHLY, CDR2 FYNNEI, per germline. In DNA form, the CDR3 reads TGTGCCAGCAGGCTGGGGCGGGGGGGTGGACAAGAGACCCAGTACTTC. It yields the protein CASRLGRGGGQETQYF.

This chain links TRBV6-1 with TRBJ1-2, with D possibly TRBD1 on 5 matching bases. The germline V and J ends were trimmed by 6 bases and 5 bases, with 16 bases remaining between them. CDR3 length: 14 residues. Germline V gene data show CDR1 as MNHNS and CDR2 as SASEGT. The CDR3 spells CASSAWGGVYGYTF. Written as DNA, the CDR3 is TGTGCCAGCAGCGCCTGGGGGGGAGTATATGGCTACACCTTC.

V usage is TRBV30 and J usage is TRBJ1-4; no definite D call. V was clipped by 3 bases and J by 5 bases, with 16 bases between them. This CDR3 has 15 residues. Germline V gene data show CDR1 as GTSNPN and CDR2 as SVGIG (reference sequence). CDR3 in amino acids: CAWSDNRGSNEKLFF. CDR3 DNA sequence: TGTGCCTGGAGCGATAACCGGGGTTCAAATGAAAAACTGTTTTTT.

This clone was seen more than once but under ten times. The gene calls are TRBV4-1 and TRBJ2-7, with D possibly TRBD2 on 5 matching bases. Trimming took 1 base from V and 2 from J, leaving 12 bases between them. Germline CDR1 reads MGHRA; CDR2 reads YSYEKL. The length of the CDR3 is 15 residues. Here the CDR3 reads CASSQVPGYAYEQYF. In DNA, the CDR3 is TGCGCCAGCAGCCAAGTTCCGGGATACGCCTACGAGCAGTACTTC.

The chain couples TRBV6-5 to TRBJ1-2; 7 bases map to TRBD1. Losses at the gene ends were 5 bases for V and 8 bases for J; bases not matched to a gene: 11. CDR3 length: 14 amino acids. Germline-derived CDR1 and CDR2 are MNHEY and SVGAGI. The CDR3: CASSEERGPVGYTF. The CDR3 bases are TGTGCCAGCAGTGAAGAGAGGGGGCCAGTGGGCTACACCTTC.